These 8 T cell receptor beta chains were sequenced from one sample in a study of OX40 agonist ivuxolimab in advanced cancers. Method: immunoSEQ multiplex PCR; TCRdb's copy keeps in-frame clones and lacks some. The table has about 89,000 clones, more than 70% seen once. Specimen: CD4+ or CD8+ T cells sorted from blood, collected in a trial of the OX40 agonist ivuxolimab. Receptor source: an adult with an advanced solid tumor such as melanoma, head and neck, liver or kidney cancer.

This clone has a handful of counts. The chain couples TRBV7-9 to TRBJ1-5; 7 nucleotides agree with TRBD1. This CDR3 region has 17 residues. Germline V gene sequence: CDR1 SEHNR, CDR2 FQNEAQ (reference sequence). The junction had 6 bases not matched to a gene; V was cut back by 1 base and J by 0 bases. The DNA of the CDR3 is TGTGCCAGCAGCTTAGTTGGGACAGCCGTTAGCAATCAGCCCCAGCATTTT. It specifies CASSLVGTAVSNQPQHF.

The V gene is TRBV2, the J gene TRBJ1-4; D might be TRBD1 (6 bases). Trimming removed 6 bases from V and 5 bases from J, with 13 bases in between. Germline V gene sequence: CDR1 SNHLY, CDR2 FYNNEI. The length of the CDR3 is 14 residues. In nucleotides, the CDR3 is TGTGCCAGCAGGAGACAGGACGCGAATGAAAAACTGTTTTTT. Amino acid sequence: CASRRQDANEKLFF.

This clone was observed a handful of times. The V and J genes are TRBV5-1 and TRBJ1-1; 7 nucleotides align to TRBD1. This CDR3 is 14 amino acids long. Germline V gene sequence: CDR1 SGHRS, CDR2 YFSETQ. V trimming: 4 bases; J trimming: 1 base; junction bases outside the gene matches: 4. In DNA, the CDR3 is TGCGCCAGCAGCCGCACAGGGGCGAACACTGAAGCTTTCTTT. It specifies CASSRTGANTEAFF.

The chain is built from TRBV6-5 and TRBJ2-3; 12 bases agree with TRBD2. Germline lookup yields CDR1 MNHEY and CDR2 SVGAGI. V was clipped by 6 bases and J by 0 bases; unmatched bases: 1. The CDR3 length is 15 residues. The CDR3 bases are TGTGCCAGCAGGCTAGCGGGGGGGAGCACAGATACGCAGTATTTT. This translates into CASRLAGGSTDTQYF.

V is TRBV11-2 and J is TRBJ1-2; TRBD1 might be the D (6 bases). CDR1 and CDR2 (germline): SGHAT, FQNNGV. CDR3 length: 17 amino acids. Trimming cost V 0 bases and J 8 bases, with 22 bases left between them. The CDR3 DNA reads as TGTGCCAGCAGCTTAGACGTTGAAGCAGGACGGAGGGGGGGCTACACCTTC. It is translated as CASSLDVEAGRRGGYTF.

CDR3 protein: CAISLAGGNTEAFF. As DNA, the CDR3 is TGTGCCATCAGTTTGGCAGGGGGGAACACTGAAGCTTTCTTT. This chain links TRBV10-3 with TRBJ1-1; 7 bases map to TRBD1. This CDR3 contains 14 residues. The V gene end was trimmed by 5 bases and the J gene end by 1 base; junction bases not matched to a gene: 4. Germline CDR1 is ENHRY and CDR2 is SYGVKD.

V and J are TRBV18 and TRBJ1-1; a weak D match, TRBD1 (6 bases). The V end was cut by 4 bases, the J end by 0 bases, with 9 bases between. In germline, CDR1 is KGHSH, CDR2 LQKENI. This CDR3 contains 14 residues. The CDR3 bases are TGTGCCAGCTCACAACAGGGCATGAACACTGAAGCTTTCTTT. Its translation: CASSQQGMNTEAFF.

This clone has just one count. The chain carries TRBV5-5 and TRBJ1-2; tentative D call: TRBD1 (6 bases). The V end lost 3 bases, the J end lost 8 bases, and 14 bases lay between the germline ends. The CDR3 is 13 residues long. CDR1 is SGHKS, CDR2 YYEKEE, per germline (reference sequence). CDR3 coding DNA: TGTGCCAGCAGCTACGGAACAGGGACCGGCTACACCTTC. Protein sequence: CASSYGTGTGYTF.